This T cell receptor beta chain is from a study of blood T cell repertoires in COVID-19. Study-level information: Sample material is recorded as cDNA or gDNA derived from T cells, B-cell-depleted T cells, or PBMCs.

This CDR3 has 14 amino acids. V was shortened by 1 base and J by 4 bases, with 8 bases between the two germline ends. The germline gives CDR1 SGHAT, CDR2 FQNNGV. The sample holds a few counts of this clone. Assay used: immunoSEQ multiplex PCR; TCRdb lists only in-frame clones, some missing. The sample consists of 130,000 or so clones, approximately 71% of them appearing once. J is TRBJ1-5 and V is TRBV11-2; perhaps TRBD1 as D (5 bases). The source of this sequence is a human donor in a cohort sampled during active COVID-19. Sample: peripheral blood. In DNA, the CDR3 is TGTGCCAGCAGCTTAGGGGCAGGGAATCAGCCCCAGCATTTT. This encodes CASSLGAGNQPQHF.